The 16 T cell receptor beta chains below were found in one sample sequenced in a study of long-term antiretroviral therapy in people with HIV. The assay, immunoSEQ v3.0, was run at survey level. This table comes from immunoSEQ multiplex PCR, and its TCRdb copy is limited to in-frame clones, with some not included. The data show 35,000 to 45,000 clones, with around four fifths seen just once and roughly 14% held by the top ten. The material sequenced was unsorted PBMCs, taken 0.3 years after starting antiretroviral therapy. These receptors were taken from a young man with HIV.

The CDR3 coding sequence is TGTGCCAGCAGCGGAGGGGACGGGGAGCTGTTTTTT. The encoded protein is CASSGGDGELFF. The J gene is TRBJ2-2, the V gene TRBV7-2; a possible D gene is TRBD2 (6 bases). In germline, CDR1 is SGHTA, CDR2 FQGNSA. The CDR3 totals 12 residues. The ends were cut back, 5 bases at V and 7 bases at J, with 8 bases in the middle.

CDR3 coding DNA: TGTGCCTGGAGTGTCCAGGTCCGCCTCTACACCGGGGAGCTGTTTTTT. Amino acids: CAWSVQVRLYTGELFF. The chain joins TRBV30 to TRBJ2-2; no reliable D call. V was shortened by 0 bases and J by 3 bases, with 14 bases between the two germline ends. The CDR3 is 16 residues long. The germline gives CDR1 GTSNPN, CDR2 SVGIG (reference sequence).

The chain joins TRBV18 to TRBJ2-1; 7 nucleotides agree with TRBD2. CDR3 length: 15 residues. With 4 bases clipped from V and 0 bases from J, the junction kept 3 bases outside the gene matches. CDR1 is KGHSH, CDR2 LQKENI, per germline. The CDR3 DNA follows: TGTGCCAGCTCACGCGGGAGCTCCTCCTACAATGAGCAGTTCTTC. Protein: CASSRGSSSYNEQFF.

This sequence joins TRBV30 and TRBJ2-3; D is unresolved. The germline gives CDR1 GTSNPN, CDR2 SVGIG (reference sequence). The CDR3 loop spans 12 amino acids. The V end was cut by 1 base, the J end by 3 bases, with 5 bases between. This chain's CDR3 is CAWSAQTDTQYF. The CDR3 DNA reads TGTGCCTGGAGTGCCCAAACAGATACGCAGTATTTT. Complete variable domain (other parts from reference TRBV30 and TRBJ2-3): SQTIHQWPATLVQPVGSPLSLECTVEGTSNPNLYWYRQAAGRGLQLLFYSVGIGQISSEVPQNLSASRPQDRQFILSSKKLLLSDSGFYLCAWSAQTDTQYFGPGTRLTVL.

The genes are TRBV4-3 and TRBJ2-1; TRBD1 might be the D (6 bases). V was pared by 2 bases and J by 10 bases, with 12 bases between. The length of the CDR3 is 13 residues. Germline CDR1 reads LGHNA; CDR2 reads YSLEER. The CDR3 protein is CASSQHRENEQFF. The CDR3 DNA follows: TGCGCCAGCAGCCAACACAGGGAAAACGAGCAGTTCTTC.

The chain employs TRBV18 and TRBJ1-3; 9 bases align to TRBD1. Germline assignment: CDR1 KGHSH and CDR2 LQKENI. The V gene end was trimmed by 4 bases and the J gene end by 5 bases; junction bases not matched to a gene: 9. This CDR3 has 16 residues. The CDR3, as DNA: TGTGCCAGCTCACTTTACTCCGGGACAGGGCGAAACACCATATATTTT. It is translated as CASSLYSGTGRNTIYF.

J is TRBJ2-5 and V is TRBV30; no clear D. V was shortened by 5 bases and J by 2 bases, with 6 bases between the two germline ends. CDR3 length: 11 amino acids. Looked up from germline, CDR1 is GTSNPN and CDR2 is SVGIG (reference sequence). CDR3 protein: CAWALQETQYF. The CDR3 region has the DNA TGTGCCTGGGCGTTACAAGAGACCCAGTACTTC.

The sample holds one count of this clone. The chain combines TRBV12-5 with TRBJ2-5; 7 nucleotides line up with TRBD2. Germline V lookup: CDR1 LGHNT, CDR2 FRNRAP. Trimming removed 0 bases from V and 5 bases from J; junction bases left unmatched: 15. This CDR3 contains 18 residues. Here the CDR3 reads CASGLVLGRDPTEETQYF. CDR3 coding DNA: TGTGCTAGTGGTTTGGTACTTGGGAGGGACCCGACAGAGGAGACCCAGTACTTC.

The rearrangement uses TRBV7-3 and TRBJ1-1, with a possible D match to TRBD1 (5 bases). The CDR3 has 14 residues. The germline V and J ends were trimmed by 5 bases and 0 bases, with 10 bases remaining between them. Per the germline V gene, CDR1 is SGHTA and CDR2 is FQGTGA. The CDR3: CASSDGTVNTEAFF. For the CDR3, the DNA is TGTGCCAGCAGCGATGGGACGGTGAACACTGAAGCTTTCTTT. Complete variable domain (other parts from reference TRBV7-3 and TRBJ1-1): GAGVSQTPSNKVTEKGKYVELRCDPISGHTALYWYRQSLGQGPEFLIYFQGTGAADDSGLPNDRFFAVRPEGSVSTLKIQRTERGDSAVYLCASSDGTVNTEAFFGQGTRLTVV.

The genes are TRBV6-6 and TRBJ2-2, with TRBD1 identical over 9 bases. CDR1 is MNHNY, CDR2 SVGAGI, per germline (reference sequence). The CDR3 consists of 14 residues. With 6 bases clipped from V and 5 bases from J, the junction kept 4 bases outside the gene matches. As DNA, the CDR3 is TGTGCCAGCAGCCGGGACAGGGCGACCGGGGAGCTGTTTTTT. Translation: CASSRDRATGELFF.

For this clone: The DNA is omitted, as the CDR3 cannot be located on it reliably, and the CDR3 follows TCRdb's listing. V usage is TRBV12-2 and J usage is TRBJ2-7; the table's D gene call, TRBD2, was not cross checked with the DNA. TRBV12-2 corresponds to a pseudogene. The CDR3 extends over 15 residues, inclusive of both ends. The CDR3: CASRLVGGGSYEQYF.

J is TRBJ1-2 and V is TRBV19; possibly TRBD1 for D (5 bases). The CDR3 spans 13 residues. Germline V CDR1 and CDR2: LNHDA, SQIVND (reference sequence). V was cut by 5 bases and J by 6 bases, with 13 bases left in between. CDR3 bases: TGTGCCAGTAGTCCGGAGGGACTCGATGGCTACACCTTC. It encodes CASSPEGLDGYTF.

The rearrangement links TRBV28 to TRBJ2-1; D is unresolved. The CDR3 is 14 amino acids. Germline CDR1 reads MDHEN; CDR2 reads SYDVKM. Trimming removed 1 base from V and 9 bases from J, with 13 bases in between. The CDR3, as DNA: TGTGCCAGCAGTTTATCCGATCGAGATGGTGAGCAGTTCTTC. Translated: CASSLSDRDGEQFF. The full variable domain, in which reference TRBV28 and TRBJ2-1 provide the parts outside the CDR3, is DVKVTQSSRYLVKRTGEKVFLECVQDMDHENMFWYRQDPGLGLRLIYFSYDVKMKEKGDIPEGYSVSREKKERFSLILESASTNQTSMYLCASSLSDRDGEQFFGPGTRLTVL.

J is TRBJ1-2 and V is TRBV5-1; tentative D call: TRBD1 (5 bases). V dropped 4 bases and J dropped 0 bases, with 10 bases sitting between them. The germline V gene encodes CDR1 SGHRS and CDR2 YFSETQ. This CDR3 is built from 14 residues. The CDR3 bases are TGCGCCAGCAGCGGGGGACGTGCTAACTATGGCTACACCTTC. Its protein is CASSGGRANYGYTF.

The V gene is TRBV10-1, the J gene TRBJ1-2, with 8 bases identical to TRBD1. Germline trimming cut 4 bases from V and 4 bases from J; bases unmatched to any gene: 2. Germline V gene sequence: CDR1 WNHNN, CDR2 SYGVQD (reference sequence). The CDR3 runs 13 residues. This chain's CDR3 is CASSGTGSYGYTF. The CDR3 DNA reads TGCGCCAGCAGTGGGACAGGGAGCTATGGCTACACCTTC.

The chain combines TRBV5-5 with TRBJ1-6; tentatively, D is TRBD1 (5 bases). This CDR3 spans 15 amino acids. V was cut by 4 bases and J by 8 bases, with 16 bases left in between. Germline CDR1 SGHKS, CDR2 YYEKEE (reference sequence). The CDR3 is CASSRSGLPDSPLHF. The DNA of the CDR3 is TGTGCCAGCAGCCGGTCAGGGTTACCGGATTCACCCCTCCACTTT.